This record covers a single T cell receptor (beta chain). This sample is part of a study of blood T cell repertoires in COVID-19. Study overall: The United States, Italy and Spain were the sources of the acute and convalescent COVID-19 samples. T cells, B-cell-depleted T cells, or PBMCs provided the cDNA or gDNA that served as material.

The protocol was immunoSEQ multiplex PCR, while the TCRdb copy is restricted to in-frame clones and leaves out a portion. Of nearly 110,000 clones listed, over 60% are singletons. This CDR3 is built from 17 residues. CDR1 is MNHEY and CDR2 is SMNVEV in the germline V gene (reference sequence). The ends were cut back, 6 bases at V and 2 bases at J, with 19 bases in the middle. V is TRBV27 and J is TRBJ2-2; weak D call: TRBD2 (6 bases). The clonotype originates from an elderly man with COVID-19, enrolled during active disease. Specimen: peripheral blood. CDR3 in amino acids: CASSRGAGRINTGELFF. CDR3 nucleotide sequence: TGTGCCAGCAGCCGAGGCGCGGGACGGATTAACACCGGGGAGCTGTTTTTT.